This entry lists 10 T cell receptor beta chains sequenced from one sample in a study of coeliac disease. Generated by immunoSEQ multiplex PCR, the TCRdb table keeps only in-frame clones and is missing some. The top ten hold 11% of the sample, which has 4,000 to 5,000 clones, roughly two thirds seen once. The sequenced material came from lamina propria lymphocytes from the gut. These receptors came from a woman between 65 and 79 years old with celiac disease.

CDR3 residues: CASSSPSGGRETQYF. CDR3 nucleotides: TGTGCCAGCAGCTCCCCCTCGGGGGGCAGGGAGACCCAGTACTTC. The chain joins TRBV5-5 to TRBJ2-5; D possibly corresponds to TRBD2 (7 bases). Germline V gene sequence: CDR1 SGHKS, CDR2 YYEKEE (reference sequence). Trimming stripped 3 bases from V and 5 bases from J, with 17 bases between. The CDR3 totals 15 residues. The complete variable domain, with remaining parts taken from reference TRBV5-5 and TRBJ2-5, reads DAGVTQSPTHLIKTRGQQVTLRCSPISGHKSVSWYQQVLGQGPQFIFQYYEKEERGRGNFPDRFSARQFPNYSSELNVNALLLGDSALYLCASSSPSGGRETQYFGPGTRLLVL.

The gene calls are TRBV5-5 and TRBJ1-1; D gene unclear. The length of the CDR3 is 12 residues. V was shortened by 4 bases and J by 4 bases, with 8 bases between the two germline ends. Germline V gene data show CDR1 as SGHKS and CDR2 as YYEKEE (reference sequence). CDR3: CASSPGGTEAFF. In DNA form, the CDR3 reads TGTGCCAGCAGCCCGGGTGGCACTGAAGCTTTCTTT. The entire variable domain, with the rest obtained from reference TRBV5-5 and TRBJ1-1, is as follows: DAGVTQSPTHLIKTRGQQVTLRCSPISGHKSVSWYQQVLGQGPQFIFQYYEKEERGRGNFPDRFSARQFPNYSSELNVNALLLGDSALYLCASSPGGTEAFFGQGTRLTVV.

This clone was observed a handful of times. The chain joins TRBV29-1 to TRBJ2-1; 13 bases are shared with TRBD2. The germline V gene has CDR1 SQVTM and CDR2 ANQGSEA. Losses at the gene ends were 0 bases for V and 8 bases for J; bases not matched to a gene: 4. The CDR3 extends over 15 amino acids. As DNA, the CDR3 is TGCAGCGTTGAAGATAGACTAGCGGGGGGCGATGAGCAGTTCTTC. Protein product: CSVEDRLAGGDEQFF.

The chain has TRBV30 and TRBJ1-6; D ambiguous. The length of the CDR3 is 13 residues. V was pared by 0 bases and J by 11 bases, with 11 bases between. CDR1 GTSNPN and CDR2 SVGIG come from the germline V gene (reference sequence). CDR3 protein: CAWSVPGLAPLHF. As DNA, the CDR3 is TGTGCCTGGAGTGTACCGGGGTTAGCACCCCTCCACTTT.

This chain joins TRBV6-5 and TRBJ2-7; D perhaps matches TRBD2 (5 bases). This CDR3 spans 15 amino acids. The germline CDR1 and CDR2 sequences are MNHEY and SVGAGI. V lost 0 bases to trimming and J lost 2 bases, with 11 bases between them. CDR3 amino acids: CASSYSTGMTYEQYF. DNA for the CDR3: TGTGCCAGCAGTTACTCGACCGGGATGACCTACGAGCAGTACTTC.

The CDR3 spells CSVEVLAGGISNTGELFF. The CDR3 region has the DNA TGCAGCGTTGAAGTCTTAGCGGGGGGCATTAGTAACACCGGGGAGCTGTTTTTT. The chain has TRBV29-1 and TRBJ2-2; 10 bases fit TRBD2. The length of the CDR3 is 18 residues. Per the germline V gene, CDR1 is SQVTM and CDR2 is ANQGSEA. J lost 2 bases, V lost 1 base, and 10 bases had no gene match.

With regard to this clone: One junction end disagrees with the germline gene, perhaps due to a read error. The sample contains more than one DNA sequence encoding this CDR3. The chain joins TRBV25-1 to TRBJ1-6; D is unresolved. The CDR3 runs 14 residues. CDR1 and CDR2 from the germline V gene are MGHDK and SYGVNS. CDR3 amino acids: CASSHSPYNSPLHF. The CDR3 DNA sequence: TGTGCCAGCAGCCACAGTCCCTATAATTCCCCCCTCCACTTT.

This clone occurred a few times. The gene calls are TRBV4-2 and TRBJ1-1; D is uncertain. Germline CDR1 LGHNA, CDR2 YNFKEQ. Trimming cost V 6 bases and J 4 bases, with 9 bases left between them. This CDR3 has 12 amino acids. CDR3 DNA: TGTGCCAGCAGTCCCACCGGCACTGAAGCTTTCTTT. It is translated as CASSPTGTEAFF.

The chain employs TRBV19 and TRBJ2-2, with 10 bases lining up with TRBD1. Trimming removed 4 bases from V and 5 bases from J; junction bases left unmatched: 1. CDR1 is LNHDA and CDR2 is SQIVND in the germline V gene (reference sequence). The CDR3 loop spans 14 amino acids. CDR3 amino acids: CASSRTGGTGELFF. The CDR3 DNA reads TGTGCCAGTAGTAGGACAGGGGGGACCGGGGAGCTGTTTTTT.

A single count supports this clone. This chain joins TRBV19 and TRBJ1-1; no reliable D call. CDR3 size: 14 residues. CDR1 LNHDA and CDR2 SQIVND come from the germline V gene (reference sequence). The V gene lost 6 bases and the J gene lost 1 base, with 12 bases spanning the gap. In DNA, the CDR3 is TGTGCCAGTAGCAATATTGGGCAGAACACTGAAGCTTTCTTT. Residues: CASSNIGQNTEAFF.